The clone carrying this T cell receptor (beta chain) was observed a few times. Using immunoSEQ multiplex PCR, the repertoire was profiled, and TCRdb retains in-frame clones only, with some absent. The profile shows 300,000 or so clones, 65% to 90% of them singletons. These data originate in a study of blood T cell repertoires in COVID-19. The CDR3 covers 14 residues. The junction had 8 bases not matched to a gene; V was cut back by 5 bases and J by 9 bases. Germline V gene data show CDR1 as SEHNR and CDR2 as FQNEAQ (reference sequence). Sequenced input: PBMCs or T cells enriched from blood (not recorded which). This receptor was taken from a woman aged 40 to 50 with acute COVID-19. The gene calls are TRBV7-9 and TRBJ2-3, with TRBD2 matching over 10 bases. CDR3 in DNA: TGTGCCAGCAGCCTCAGCGGGGGGGCCGAGACGCAGTATTTT. Protein: CASSLSGGAETQYF.